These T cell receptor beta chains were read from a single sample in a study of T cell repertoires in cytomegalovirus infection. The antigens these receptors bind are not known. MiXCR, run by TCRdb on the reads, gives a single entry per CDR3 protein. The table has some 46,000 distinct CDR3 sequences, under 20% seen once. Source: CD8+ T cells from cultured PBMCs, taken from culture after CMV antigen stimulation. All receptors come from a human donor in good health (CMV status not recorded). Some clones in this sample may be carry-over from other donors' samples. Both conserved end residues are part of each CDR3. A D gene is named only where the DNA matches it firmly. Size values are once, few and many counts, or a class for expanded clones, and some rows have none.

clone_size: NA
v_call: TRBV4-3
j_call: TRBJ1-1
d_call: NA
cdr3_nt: TGCGCCAGCAGCCAAGGGGGTTATGGCACTGAAGCTTTCTTT
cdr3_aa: CASSQGGYGTEAFF

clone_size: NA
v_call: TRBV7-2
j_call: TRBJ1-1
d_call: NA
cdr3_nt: TGTGCCAGCAGCTCTTTCCCCGAAGCTTTCTTT
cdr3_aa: CASSSFPEAFF

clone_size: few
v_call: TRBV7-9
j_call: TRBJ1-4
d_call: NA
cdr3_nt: TGTGCCAGCCGACCTGGGCTGGGGGCTAATGAAAAACTGTTTTTT
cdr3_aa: CASRPGLGANEKLFF

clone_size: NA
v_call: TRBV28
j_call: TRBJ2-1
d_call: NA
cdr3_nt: TGTGCCAGCAGTCTCCCTGGGAGCAATGAGCAGTTCTTC
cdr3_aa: CASSLPGSNEQFF

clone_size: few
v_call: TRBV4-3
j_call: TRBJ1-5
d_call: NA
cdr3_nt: TGCGCCAGCAGCCTCGCTCTTGTGGCGGGTCAGCCCCAGCATTTT
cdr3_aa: CASSLALVAGQPQHF

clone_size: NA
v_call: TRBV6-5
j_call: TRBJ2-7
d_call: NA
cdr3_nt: TGTGCCAGCAGTCACGGGACCAACTACGAGCAGTACTTC
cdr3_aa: CASSHGTNYEQYF

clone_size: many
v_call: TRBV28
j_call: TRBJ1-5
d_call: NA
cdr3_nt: TGTGCCAGCAGACCAAACACAGGGCCCCATCAGCCCCAGCATTTT
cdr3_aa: CASRPNTGPHQPQHF

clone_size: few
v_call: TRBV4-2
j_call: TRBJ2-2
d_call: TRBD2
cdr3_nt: TGTGCCAGCAGCCAAGGGAGCGGGGGGGCGGGCACCGGGGAGCTGTTTTTT
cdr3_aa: CASSQGSGGAGTGELFF

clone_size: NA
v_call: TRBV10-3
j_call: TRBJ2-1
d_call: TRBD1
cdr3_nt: TGTGCCATCAGTCGACAGGGCGGTGAGCAGTTCTTC
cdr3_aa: CAISRQGGEQFF

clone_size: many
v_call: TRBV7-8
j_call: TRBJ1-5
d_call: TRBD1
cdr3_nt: TGTGCCAGCAGCTGGGACAGGGGGCCGAGCAATCAGCCCCAGCATTTT
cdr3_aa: CASSWDRGPSNQPQHF

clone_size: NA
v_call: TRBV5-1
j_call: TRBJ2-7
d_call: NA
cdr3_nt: TGTGCCAGCAGGGTTGACGCGGGTCGGCCCCGCTCCTACGAGCAGTACTTC
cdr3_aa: CASRVDAGRPRSYEQYF

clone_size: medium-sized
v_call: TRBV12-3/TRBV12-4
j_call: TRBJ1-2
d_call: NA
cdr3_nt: TGTGCCAGCATCCCGGGACATACTAACTATGGCTACACCTTC
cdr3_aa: CASIPGHTNYGYTF

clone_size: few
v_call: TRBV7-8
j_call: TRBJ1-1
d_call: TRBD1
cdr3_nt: TGTGCCAGCAGAAGGACAGGGGATGGGACTGAAGCTTTCTTT
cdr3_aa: CASRRTGDGTEAFF

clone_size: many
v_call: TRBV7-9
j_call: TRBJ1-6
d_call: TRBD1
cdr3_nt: TGTGCCAGCAGCGTTCGACAGGGTGGTAATTCACCCCTCCACTTT
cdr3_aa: CASSVRQGGNSPLHF

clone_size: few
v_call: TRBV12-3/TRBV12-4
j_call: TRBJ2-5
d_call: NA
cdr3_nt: TGTGCCAGCAGTTTTAACGGCAGACAAGAGACCCAGTACTTC
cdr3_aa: CASSFNGRQETQYF

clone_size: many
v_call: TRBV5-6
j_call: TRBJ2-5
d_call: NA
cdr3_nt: TGTGCCAGCAGCTTCACAGAGACCCAGTACTTC
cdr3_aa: CASSFTETQYF

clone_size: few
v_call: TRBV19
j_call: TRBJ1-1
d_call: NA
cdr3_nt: TGTGCCAGTAGTATTTCGGTGAACACTGAAGCTTTCTTT
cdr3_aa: CASSISVNTEAFF

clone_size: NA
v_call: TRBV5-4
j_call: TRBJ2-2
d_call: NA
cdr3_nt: TGTGCCAGCAGCTTGGGAGGGTTCGGGGAGCTGTTTTTT
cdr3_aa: CASSLGGFGELFF

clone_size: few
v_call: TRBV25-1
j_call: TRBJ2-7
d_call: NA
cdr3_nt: TGTGCCAGCAGCGGACTAAACTACGAGCAGTACTTC
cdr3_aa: CASSGLNYEQYF

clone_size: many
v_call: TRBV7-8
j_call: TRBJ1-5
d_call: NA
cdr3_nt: TGTGCCAGCAGCTTAGAAAGTGCTTATAGCAATCAGCCCCAGCATTTT
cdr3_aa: CASSLESAYSNQPQHF

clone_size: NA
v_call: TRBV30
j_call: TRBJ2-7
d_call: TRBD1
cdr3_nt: TGTGCCTGGAGTCTTATCGGGACAGCAGCCTACGAGCAGTACTTC
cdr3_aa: CAWSLIGTAAYEQYF

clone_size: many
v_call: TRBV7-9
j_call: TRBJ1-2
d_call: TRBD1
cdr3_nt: TGTGCCAGCAGCCCTCGACAGGGAGAAGGCTCTAACTATGGCTACACCTTC
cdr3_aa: CASSPRQGEGSNYGYTF

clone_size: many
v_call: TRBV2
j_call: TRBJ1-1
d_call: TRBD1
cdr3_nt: TGTGCCAGCAGGGGGACAGGATCGAGCACTGAAGCTTTCTTT
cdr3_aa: CASRGTGSSTEAFF

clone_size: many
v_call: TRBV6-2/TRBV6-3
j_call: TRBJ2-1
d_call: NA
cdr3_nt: TGTGCCAGCGGGGGGGCCTGGGATGAGCAGTTCTTC
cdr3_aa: CASGGAWDEQFF

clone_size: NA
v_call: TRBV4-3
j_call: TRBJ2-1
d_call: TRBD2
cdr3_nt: TGCGCCAGCAGCCAGGGACTAGCGGGAGGGGTCAATGAGCAGTTCTTC
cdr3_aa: CASSQGLAGGVNEQFF

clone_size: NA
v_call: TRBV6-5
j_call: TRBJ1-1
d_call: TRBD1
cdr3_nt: TGTGCCAGCAGTTACCAGGGGGCTGAAGCTTTCTTT
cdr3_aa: CASSYQGAEAFF

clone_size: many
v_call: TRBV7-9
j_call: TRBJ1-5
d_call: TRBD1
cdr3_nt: TGTGCCAGCAGCTCTCAGCCGGGACAGGGAGAGGCCAATCAGCCCCAGCATTTT
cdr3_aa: CASSSQPGQGEANQPQHF

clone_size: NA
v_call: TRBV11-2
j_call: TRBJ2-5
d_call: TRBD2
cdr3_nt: TGTGCCAGCAGCCACCCAGCGGGGGGCCAAGAGACCCAGTACTTC
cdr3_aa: CASSHPAGGQETQYF

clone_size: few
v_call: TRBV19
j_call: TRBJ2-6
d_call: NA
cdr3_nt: TGTGCCAGTACCCTCCCCGTCGGCGGATCTGGGGCCAACGTCCTGACTTTC
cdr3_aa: CASTLPVGGSGANVLTF

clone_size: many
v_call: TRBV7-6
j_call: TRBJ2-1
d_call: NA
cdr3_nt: TGTGCCAGCAGCTTACTACAGGTCCCGGTATACAATGAGCAGTTCTTC
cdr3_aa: CASSLLQVPVYNEQFF

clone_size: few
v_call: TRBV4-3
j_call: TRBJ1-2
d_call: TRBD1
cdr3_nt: TGCGCCAGCAGCCAAGACTGGTCCCAGGGGGTCTATGGCTACACCTTC
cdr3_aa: CASSQDWSQGVYGYTF

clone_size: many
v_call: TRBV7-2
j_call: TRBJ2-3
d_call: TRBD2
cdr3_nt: TGTGCCAGCAGCTCTAGCGGAAGCACAGATACGCAGTATTTT
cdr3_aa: CASSSSGSTDTQYF

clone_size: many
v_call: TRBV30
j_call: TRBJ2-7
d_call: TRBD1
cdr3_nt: TGTGCCTGGAGTGTACTCAGGGGGCAGATCTACGAGCAGTACTTC
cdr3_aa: CAWSVLRGQIYEQYF

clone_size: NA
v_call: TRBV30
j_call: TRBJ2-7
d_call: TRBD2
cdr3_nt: TGTGCCTGGAGTTCGGTAGCGGGAGCCTACGAGCAGTACTTC
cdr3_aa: CAWSSVAGAYEQYF

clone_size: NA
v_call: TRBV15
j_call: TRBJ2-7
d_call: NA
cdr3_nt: TGTGCCACCAGCTACGGTGCGGACGACGAGCAGTACTTC
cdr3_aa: CATSYGADDEQYF

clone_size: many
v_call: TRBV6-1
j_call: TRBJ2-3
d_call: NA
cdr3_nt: TGTGCCAGCAGTGACATGATGGGGGGCGACGATACGCAGTATTTT
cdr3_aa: CASSDMMGGDDTQYF